The T cell receptor beta chain described here comes from a study of T cell repertoires in cytomegalovirus infection. Study-level information: Recently identified HLA-C-restricted CMV epitopes were among the peptides used. In public TCR beta signatures, there were indications of both CMV infection and matching HLA type. Study-level points and caveats: Of the TCR beta families, the public ones yielded a cumulative frequency that identified carriers of CMV plus the relevant HLA. HLA-C-restricted CMV-specific TCR beta clonotypes were dominant in the ex vivo response.

This clonotype was seen more than once but under ten times. Its antigen is undetermined. This CDR3 region has 13 residues. Germline V gene lookup returns CDR1 SEHNR and CDR2 FQNEAQ (reference sequence). V lost 9 bases, J lost 1 base, and 13 bases lay in between. TCRdb processed the reads anew with MiXCR; each CDR3 protein has one entry. This sample has 110,000 or so distinct CDR3 sequences, with around 30% found just once. This TCR came from a human donor in good health (CMV status not recorded). Some clones in this sample may be carry-over from other donors' samples. V is TRBV7-9 and J is TRBJ2-7; D possibly corresponds to TRBD1 (5 bases). The sample in question was CD8+ T cells from cultured PBMCs, obtained from culture after CMV antigen stimulation. CDR3 in DNA: TGTGCCAGTGGGTCGACAGAGTCCTACGAGCAGTACTTC. It is translated as CASGSTESYEQYF.